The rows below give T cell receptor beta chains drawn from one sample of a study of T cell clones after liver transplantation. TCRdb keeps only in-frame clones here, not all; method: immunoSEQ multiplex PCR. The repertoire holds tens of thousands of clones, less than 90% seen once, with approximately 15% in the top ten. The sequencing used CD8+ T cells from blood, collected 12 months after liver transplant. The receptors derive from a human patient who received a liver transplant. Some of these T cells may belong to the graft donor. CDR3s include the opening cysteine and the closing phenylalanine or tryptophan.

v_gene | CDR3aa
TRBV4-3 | CASSPLSGPGTGELFF
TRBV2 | CASKSEGQETQYF
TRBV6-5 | CASSWGQGYDEQYF
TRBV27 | CASSFPDSETQYF
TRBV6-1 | CASSGTGTPLSGYNEQFF
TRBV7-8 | CASSSPRTSQETQYF
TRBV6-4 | CASRPGLPYEQYF
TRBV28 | CASRGLAGGPQFYEQYF
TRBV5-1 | CASSLDSRAYYGYTF
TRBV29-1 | CSVETSGKTQYF
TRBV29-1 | CSVEGGIYTEAFF
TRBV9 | CASSPWGGSSYNEQFF
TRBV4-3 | CASSQVWGGLGEPEQYF
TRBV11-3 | CASSPRKGREGGETQYF
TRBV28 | CASSSPGGSTEAFF
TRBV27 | CASSLGAGGRETQYF
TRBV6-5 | CASSPFSTNTGELFF
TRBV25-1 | CASSEYERVTGELFF
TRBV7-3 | CASSQLLSGTVKNIQYF
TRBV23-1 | CASSQSGGKAFF
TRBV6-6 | CASTETGGYGYTF
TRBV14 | CASSQGSGPPQHF
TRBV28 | CASSLQQELGNTEAFF
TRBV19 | CASSISTGIPYEQYF
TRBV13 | CASSLAGQGRTGELFF
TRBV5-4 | CASSLGPGELFF
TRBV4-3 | CASSQRGASNEQFF
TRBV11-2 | CASSFLWTDPSSGANVLTF
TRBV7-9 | CASSNRDRAHEQYF
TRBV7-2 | CALGPINSNTGELFF
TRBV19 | CASSMGASYEQYF
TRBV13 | CASSHGAPTYEQYF
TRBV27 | CASRLAGGPSEQFF